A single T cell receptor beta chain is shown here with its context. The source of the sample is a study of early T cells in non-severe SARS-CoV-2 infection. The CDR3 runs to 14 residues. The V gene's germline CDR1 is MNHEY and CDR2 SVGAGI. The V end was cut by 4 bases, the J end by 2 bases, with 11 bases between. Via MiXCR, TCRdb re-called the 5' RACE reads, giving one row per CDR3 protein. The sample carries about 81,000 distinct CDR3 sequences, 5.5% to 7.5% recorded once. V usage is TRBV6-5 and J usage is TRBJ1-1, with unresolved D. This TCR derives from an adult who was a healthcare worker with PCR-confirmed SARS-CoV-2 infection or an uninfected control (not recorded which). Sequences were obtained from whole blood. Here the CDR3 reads CASSSFDSNTEAFF. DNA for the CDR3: TGTGCCAGCAGTTCCTTCGATTCTAACACTGAAGCTTTCTTT.